Sequencing of this T cell receptor beta chain was carried out in a study of shared clonotypes between healthy human individuals. Study in general: CD8 memory received one plate per donor, CD8 naive two, CD4 memory three and CD4 naive three.

Findings and limits, study-wide: Between a few donors, naive CD4 clonotypes were shared at a level of around 4.8%.

Naive-designated CD8 cells lacked CD45RO, were positively enriched for CCR7, and omitted terminally differentiated effector memory CD45RA+ cells. The CDR3 consists of 13 residues. Trimming pared 6 bases from V and 4 bases from J, leaving 12 bases between. Germline V CDR1 and CDR2: KGHSY, FQNENV. Remarks on this clone: Its specificity is unknown.

The DNA input per sorted-subset replicate PCR was about 0.2 ug, corresponding to some 33,000 T cell genomes. TCRdb's table, derived via immunoSEQ multiplex PCR, lists solely in-frame clones and lacks some. The data contain approximately 1.9 million clones, around 93% of them singletons. The sequenced material came from naive CD8+ T cells from PBMCs. The genes are TRBV16 and TRBJ1-1; no definite D call. The clonotype was recovered from a man between 18 and 35 years old in good health. Some clones in this sample may be carry-over from other donors' samples. This CDR3 is CASRGGPTTEAFF. The DNA for the CDR3 is TGTGCCAGCAGAGGAGGTCCGACCACTGAAGCTTTCTTT. The complete variable domain, with remaining parts taken from reference TRBV16 and TRBJ1-1, reads GEEVAQTPKHLVRGEGQKAKLYCAPIKGHSYVFWYQQVLKNEFKFLISFQNENVFDETGMPKERFSAKCLPNSPCSLEIQATKLEDSAVYFCASRGGPTTEAFFGQGTRLTVV.